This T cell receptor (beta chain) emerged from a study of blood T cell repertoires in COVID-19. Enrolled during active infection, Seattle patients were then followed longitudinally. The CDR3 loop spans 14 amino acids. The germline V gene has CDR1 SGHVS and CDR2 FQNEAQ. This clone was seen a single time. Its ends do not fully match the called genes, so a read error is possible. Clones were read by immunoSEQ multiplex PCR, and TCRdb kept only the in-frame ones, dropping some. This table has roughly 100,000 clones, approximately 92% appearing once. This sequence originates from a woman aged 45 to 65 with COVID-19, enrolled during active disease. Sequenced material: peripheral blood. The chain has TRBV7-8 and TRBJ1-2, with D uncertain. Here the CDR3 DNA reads TGTGCCGGCAGCCGACTCGGACTTCTGGATGGCTACACCTTC. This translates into CAGSRLGLLDGYTF.